The source of this T cell receptor (beta chain) is a study of T-cell memory formation after mild COVID-19. Broader study findings: Specificity for SARS-CoV-2 was not confirmed among the second-wave clones peaking on day 37.

TCRdb itself ran the 5' RACE reads through MiXCR, one entry per CDR3 protein. The table has tens of thousands of distinct CDR3 sequences, about 7.7% seen once; the top ten hold under 30%. At least ten counts were recorded for this clonotype. Its cognate antigen is unknown. Trimming cost V 5 bases and J 0 bases, with 13 bases left between them. The CDR3 covers 16 residues. Germline V gene sequence: CDR1 SGHTA, CDR2 FQGNSA. The TCR was taken from a man younger than 35 who had mild COVID-19 (a few samples of this study predate the infection). Cell type and time point are not known. Input material: PBMCs or a T cell subset sorted from them (not recorded which). The V call is TRBV7-2, the J call TRBJ1-4; D is undetermined. CDR3 bases: TGTGCCAGCAGCCCCCGGCCGTACGCAACTAATGAAAAACTGTTTTTT. Protein sequence: CASSPRPYATNEKLFF.